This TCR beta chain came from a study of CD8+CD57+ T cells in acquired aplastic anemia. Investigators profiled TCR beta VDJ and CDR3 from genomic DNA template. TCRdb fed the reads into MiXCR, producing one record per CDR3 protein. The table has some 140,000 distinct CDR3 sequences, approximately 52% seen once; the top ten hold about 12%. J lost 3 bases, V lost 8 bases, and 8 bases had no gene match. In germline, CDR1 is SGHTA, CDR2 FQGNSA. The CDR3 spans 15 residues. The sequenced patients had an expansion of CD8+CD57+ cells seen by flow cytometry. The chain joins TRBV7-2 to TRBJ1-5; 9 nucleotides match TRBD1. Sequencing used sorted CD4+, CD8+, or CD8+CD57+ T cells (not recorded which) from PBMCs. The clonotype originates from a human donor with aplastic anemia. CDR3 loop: CASSQDRGDNQPQHF. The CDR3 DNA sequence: TGTGCCAGCTCCCAGGACAGGGGAGACAATCAGCCCCAGCATTTT.